This T cell receptor beta chain was captured in a study of T-cell reconstitution after alpha-beta-depleted transplantation in children. Notes on the study in general: For some patients, TCRbeta diversity was high at day 60 because of recipient T cells and thymic progenitors that survived. Hyperexpanded clones declined; after one year, newly produced T cells mostly supplied diversity. Reportedly, alpha-beta T cells present about two months post-transplant originated from several hundred expanded clones of graft origin.

Using unique molecular identifiers, the investigators prepared the TCRbeta library. TCRdb recomputed calls from the PCR reads with MiXCR, one row per CDR3 protein. Among just under 350,000 distinct CDR3 sequences, around 15% were seen once, and the ten largest hold around 38%. As concerns this clonotype: What it binds is not known.

Sequencing was performed on PBMCs, mostly from graft donor cells, taken 360 days after TCRalphabeta/CD19-depleted stem cell transplant. The receptor comes from a male patient aged 2-15 years who had a stem cell transplant for acute lymphoblastic leukemia, so the T cells may come from the graft donor.

CDR3 protein: CASSQAAGEETQYF. The CDR3 DNA follows: TGCGCCAGCAGCCAAGCAGCGGGGGAAGAGACCCAGTACTTC. The genes are TRBV4-1 and TRBJ2-5, with 8 positions matching TRBD2. The CDR3 has 14 residues. J gave up 3 bases and V 1 base, and 1 base lay outside the gene matches. CDR1 and CDR2 from the germline V gene are MGHRA and YSYEKL.